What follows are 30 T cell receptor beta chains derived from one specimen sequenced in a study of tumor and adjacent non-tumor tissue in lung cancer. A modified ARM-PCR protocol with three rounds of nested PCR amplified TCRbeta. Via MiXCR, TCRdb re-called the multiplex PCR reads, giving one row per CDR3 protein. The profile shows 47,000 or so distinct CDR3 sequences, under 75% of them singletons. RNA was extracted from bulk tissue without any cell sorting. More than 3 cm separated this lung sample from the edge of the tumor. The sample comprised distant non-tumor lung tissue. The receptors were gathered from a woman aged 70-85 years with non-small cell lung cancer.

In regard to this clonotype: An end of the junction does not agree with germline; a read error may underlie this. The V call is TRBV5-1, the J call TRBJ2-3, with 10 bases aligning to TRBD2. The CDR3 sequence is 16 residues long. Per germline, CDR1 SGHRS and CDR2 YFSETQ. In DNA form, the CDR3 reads TGCGCCAGCAACCGCGCTAGCGGGAGTGAGACAGATACGAAGTATTTT. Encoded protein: CASNRASGSETDTKYF. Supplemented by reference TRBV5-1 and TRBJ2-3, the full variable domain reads KAGVTQTPRYLIKTRGQQVTLSCSPISGHRSVSWYQQTPGQGLQFLFEYFSETQRNKGNFPGRFSGRQFSNSRSEMNVSTLELGDSALYLCASNRASGSETDTKYFGPGTRLTVL.

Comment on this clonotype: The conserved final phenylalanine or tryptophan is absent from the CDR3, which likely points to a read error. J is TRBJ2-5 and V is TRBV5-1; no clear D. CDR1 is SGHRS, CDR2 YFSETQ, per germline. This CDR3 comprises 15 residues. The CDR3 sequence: CASSLGSVAQETQYY. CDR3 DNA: TGCGCCAGCAGTTTGGGGTCAGTGGCACAAGAGACCCAGTACTAC.

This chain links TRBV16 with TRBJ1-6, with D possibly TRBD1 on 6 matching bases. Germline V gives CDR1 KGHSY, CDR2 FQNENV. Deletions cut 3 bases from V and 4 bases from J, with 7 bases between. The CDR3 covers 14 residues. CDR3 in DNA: TGTGCCAGCAGCCAGGGGGCTTATAATTCACCCCTCCACTTT. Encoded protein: CASSQGAYNSPLHF. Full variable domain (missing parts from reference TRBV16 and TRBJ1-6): GEEVAQTPKHLVRGEGQKAKLYCAPIKGHSYVFWYQQVLKNEFKFLISFQNENVFDETGMPKERFSAKCLPNSPCSLEIQATKLEDSAVYFCASSQGAYNSPLHFGNGTRLTVT.

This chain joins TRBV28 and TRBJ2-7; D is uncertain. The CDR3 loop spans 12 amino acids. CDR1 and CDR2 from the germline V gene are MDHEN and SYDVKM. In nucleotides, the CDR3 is TGTGTAAGCAGACCAAGCACTTACGAGCAGTACTTC. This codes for CVSRPSTYEQYF.

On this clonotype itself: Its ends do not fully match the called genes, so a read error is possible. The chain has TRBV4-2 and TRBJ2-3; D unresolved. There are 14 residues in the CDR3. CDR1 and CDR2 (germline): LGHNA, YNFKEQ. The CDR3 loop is CANSFAPDTDTQYF. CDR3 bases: TGTGCCAACAGTTTTGCTCCGGATACAGATACGCAGTACTTT.

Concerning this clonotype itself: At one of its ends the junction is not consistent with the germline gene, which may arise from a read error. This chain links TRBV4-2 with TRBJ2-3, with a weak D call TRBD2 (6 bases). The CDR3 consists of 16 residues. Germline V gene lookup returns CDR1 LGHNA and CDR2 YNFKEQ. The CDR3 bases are TGTGCCACCAGCCACTCGGACCAGCGGGTTGTGGATACGCAGTATTTT. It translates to CATSHSDQRVVDTQYF.

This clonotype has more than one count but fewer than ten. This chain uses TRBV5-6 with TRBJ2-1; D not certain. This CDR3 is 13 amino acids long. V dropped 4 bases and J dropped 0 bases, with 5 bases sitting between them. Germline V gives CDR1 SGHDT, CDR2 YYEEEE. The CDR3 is CASSISSYNEQFF. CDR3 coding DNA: TGTGCCAGCAGCATCAGCTCCTACAATGAGCAGTTCTTC.

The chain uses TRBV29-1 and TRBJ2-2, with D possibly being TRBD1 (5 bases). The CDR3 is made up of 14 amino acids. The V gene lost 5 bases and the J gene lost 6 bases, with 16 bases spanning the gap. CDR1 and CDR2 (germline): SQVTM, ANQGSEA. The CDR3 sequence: CSVSIQDNAGELFF. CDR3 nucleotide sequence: TGCAGCGTTTCCATACAGGATAACGCCGGGGAGCTGTTTTTT.

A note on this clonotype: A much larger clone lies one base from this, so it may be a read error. The CDR3 DNA is TGCGCCAGCAGCTACAACCGTAATTCACCCCACCACTTT. This encodes CASSYNRNSPHHF. The chain joins TRBV5-1 to TRBJ1-6; D is unclear. In germline, CDR1 is SGHRS, CDR2 YFSETQ. CDR3 length: 13 amino acids.

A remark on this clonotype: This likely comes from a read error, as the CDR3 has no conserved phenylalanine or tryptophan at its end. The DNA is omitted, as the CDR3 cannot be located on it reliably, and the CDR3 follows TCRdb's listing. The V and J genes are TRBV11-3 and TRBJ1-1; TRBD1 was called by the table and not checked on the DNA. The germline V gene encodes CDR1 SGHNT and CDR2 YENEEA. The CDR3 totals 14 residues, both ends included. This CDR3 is CASSSGQGYTEGFL.

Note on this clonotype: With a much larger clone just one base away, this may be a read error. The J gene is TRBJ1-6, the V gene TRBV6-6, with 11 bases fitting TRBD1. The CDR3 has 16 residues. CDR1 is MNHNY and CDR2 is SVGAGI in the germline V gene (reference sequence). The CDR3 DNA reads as TGTGCCGGCAGTTACGGGACAGGGGGGTTTAATTCACCCCTCCACTTT. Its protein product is CAGSYGTGGFNSPLHF.

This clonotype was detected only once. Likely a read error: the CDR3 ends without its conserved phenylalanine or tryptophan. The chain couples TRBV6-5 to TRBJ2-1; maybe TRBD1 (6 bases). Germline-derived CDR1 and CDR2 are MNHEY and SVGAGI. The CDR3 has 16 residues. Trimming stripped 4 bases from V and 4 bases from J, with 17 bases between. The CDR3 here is CASSSGTLNLYNEQFL. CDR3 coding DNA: TGTGCCAGCAGTTCCGGGACACTGAATCTGTACAATGAGCAGTTCCTC.

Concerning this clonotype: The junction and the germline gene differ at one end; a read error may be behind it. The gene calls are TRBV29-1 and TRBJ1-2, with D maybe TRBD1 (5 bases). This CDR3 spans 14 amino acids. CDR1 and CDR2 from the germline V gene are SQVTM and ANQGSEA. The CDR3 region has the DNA TGCAGCGTTGGACTCTACGGGATGGACAATGGTTACACCTTC. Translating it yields CSVGLYGMDNGYTF.

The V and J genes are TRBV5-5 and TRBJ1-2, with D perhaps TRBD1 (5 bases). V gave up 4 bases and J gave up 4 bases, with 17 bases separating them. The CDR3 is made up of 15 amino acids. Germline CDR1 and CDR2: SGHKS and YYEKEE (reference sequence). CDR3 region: CASSLAGAKLYGYTF. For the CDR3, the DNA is TGTGCCAGCAGCCTTGCCGGGGCTAAGCTCTATGGCTACACCTTC.

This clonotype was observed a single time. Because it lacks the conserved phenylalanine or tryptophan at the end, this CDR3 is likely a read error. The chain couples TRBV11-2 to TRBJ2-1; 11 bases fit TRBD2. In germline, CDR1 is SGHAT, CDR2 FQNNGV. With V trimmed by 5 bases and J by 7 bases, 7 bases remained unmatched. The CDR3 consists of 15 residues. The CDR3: CASSPGTSGLNEQFV. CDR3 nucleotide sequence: TGTGCCAGCAGCCCCGGGACTAGCGGCCTTAATGAGCAGTTCGTT.

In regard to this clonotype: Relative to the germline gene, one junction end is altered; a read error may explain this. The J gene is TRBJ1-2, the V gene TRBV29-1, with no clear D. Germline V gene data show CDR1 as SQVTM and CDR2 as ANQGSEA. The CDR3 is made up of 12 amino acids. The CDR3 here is CSIEDGPYGYTF. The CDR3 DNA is TGCAGCATTGAGGACGGCCCCTATGGCTACACCTTC.

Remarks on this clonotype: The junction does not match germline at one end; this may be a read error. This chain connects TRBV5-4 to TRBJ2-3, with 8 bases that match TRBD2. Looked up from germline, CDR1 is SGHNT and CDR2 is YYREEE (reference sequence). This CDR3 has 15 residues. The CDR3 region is CASSRGGLVTDMQYF. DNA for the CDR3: TGTGCCAGCAGCCGGGGGGGATTAGTGACAGATATGCAGTATTTT.

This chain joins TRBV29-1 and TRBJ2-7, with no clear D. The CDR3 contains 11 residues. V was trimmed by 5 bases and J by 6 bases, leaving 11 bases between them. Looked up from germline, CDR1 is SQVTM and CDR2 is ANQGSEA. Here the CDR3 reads CSVKSGFEQYF. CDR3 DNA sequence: TGCAGCGTTAAAAGTGGATTCGAGCAGTACTTC.

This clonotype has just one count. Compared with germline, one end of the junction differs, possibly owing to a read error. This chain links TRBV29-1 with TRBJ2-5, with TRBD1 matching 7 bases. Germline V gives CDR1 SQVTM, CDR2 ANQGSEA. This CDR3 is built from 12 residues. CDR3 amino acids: CSVRGIQETQYF. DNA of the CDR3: TGCAGCGTCAGGGGGATCCAAGAGACCCAGTATTTC.

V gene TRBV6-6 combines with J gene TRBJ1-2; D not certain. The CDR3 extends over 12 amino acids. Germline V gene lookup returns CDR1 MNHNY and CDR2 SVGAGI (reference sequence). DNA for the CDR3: TGTATCAGCAGCAGAACGGCGGCCGGCTACACCTTC. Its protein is CISSRTAAGYTF.

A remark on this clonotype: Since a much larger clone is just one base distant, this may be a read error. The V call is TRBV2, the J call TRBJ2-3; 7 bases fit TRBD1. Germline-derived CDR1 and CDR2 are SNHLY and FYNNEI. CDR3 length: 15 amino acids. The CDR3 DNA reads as TGTGCCGGCAGCGCCGGGACAGCTAGCACAGATACGCAGTATTTT. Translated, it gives CAGSAGTASTDTQYF.

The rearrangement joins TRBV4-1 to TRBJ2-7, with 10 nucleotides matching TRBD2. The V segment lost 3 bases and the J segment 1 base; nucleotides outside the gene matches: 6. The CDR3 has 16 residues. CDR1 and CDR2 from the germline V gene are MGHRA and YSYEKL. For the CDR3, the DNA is TGCGCCAGCAGCCACATTAGGACTAGCGGATCCTACGAGCAGTACTTC. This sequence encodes CASSHIRTSGSYEQYF.

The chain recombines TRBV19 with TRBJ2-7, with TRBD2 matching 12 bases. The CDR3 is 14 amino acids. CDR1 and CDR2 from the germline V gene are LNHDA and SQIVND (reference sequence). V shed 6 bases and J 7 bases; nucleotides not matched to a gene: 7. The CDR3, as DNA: TGTGCCAGTAGACCGACTAGCGGGAGTAGAGAGCAGTACTTC. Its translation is CASRPTSGSREQYF. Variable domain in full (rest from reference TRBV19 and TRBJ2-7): DGGITQSPKYLFRKEGQNVTLSCEQNLNHDAMYWYRQDPGQGLRLIYYSQIVNDFQKGDIAEGYSVSREKKESFPLTVTSAQKNPTAFYLCASRPTSGSREQYFGPGTRLTVT.

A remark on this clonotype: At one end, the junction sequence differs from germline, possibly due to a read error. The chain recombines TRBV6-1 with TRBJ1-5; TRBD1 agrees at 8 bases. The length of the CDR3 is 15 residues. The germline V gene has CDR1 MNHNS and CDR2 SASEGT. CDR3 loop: CASGEFVGEGQAQHF. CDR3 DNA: TGTGCCAGCGGTGAATTTGTTGGGGAGGGACAGGCCCAGCATTTT.

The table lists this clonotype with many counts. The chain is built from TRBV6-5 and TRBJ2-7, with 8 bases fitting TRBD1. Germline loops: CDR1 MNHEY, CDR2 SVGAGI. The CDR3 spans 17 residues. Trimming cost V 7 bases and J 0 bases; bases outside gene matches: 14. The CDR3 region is CASTPSTQGVFSYEQYF. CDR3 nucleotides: TGTGCCAGCACCCCATCCACACAGGGGGTTTTCTCCTACGAGCAGTACTTC.

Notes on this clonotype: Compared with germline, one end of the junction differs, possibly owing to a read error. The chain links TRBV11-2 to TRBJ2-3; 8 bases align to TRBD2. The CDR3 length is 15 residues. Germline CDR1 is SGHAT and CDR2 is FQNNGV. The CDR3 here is CASSALAGITDMQYF. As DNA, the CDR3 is TGTGCCAGCAGTGCTTTAGCGGGGATCACAGATATGCAGTATTTT.

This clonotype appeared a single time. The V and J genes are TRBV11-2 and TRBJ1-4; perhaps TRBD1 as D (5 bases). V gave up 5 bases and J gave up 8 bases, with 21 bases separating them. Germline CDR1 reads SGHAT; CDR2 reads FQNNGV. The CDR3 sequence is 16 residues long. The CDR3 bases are TGTGCCAGCAGCCGTCAGGGCCAGATGCAGGGCGAAAAACTGTTTTTT. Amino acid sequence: CASSRQGQMQGEKLFF.

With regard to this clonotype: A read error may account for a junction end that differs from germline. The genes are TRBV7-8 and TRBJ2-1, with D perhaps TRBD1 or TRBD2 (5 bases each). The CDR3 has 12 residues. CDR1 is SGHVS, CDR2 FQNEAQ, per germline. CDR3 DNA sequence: TGTGCCTGCAGACGGGACCTCAATGAACAGTTCTTC. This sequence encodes CACRRDLNEQFF.

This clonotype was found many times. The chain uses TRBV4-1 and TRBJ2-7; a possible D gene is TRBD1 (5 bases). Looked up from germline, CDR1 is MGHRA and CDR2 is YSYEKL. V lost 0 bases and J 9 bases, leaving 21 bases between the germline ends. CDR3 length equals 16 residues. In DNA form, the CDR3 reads TGCGCCAGCAGCCAAGAGACAGCCTGGGATGGTCCCGGGCAGTACTTC. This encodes CASSQETAWDGPGQYF.

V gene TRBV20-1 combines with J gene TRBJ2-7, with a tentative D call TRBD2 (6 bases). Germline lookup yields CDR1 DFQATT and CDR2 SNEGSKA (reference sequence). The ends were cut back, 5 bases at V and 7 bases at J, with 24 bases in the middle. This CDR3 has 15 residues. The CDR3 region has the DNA TGCAGTGCTCTAGCTAGCGTGAGTATAGCGTATGAGCAGTACTTC. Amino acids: CSALASVSIAYEQYF.